This TCR beta chain was recorded in a study of blood T cell dynamics during melanoma immunotherapy. Findings and limits, study-wide: Clones driving repertoire changes may be melanoma-specific or general immune activation.

The CDR3 totals 16 residues. Trimming pared 4 bases from V and 0 bases from J, leaving 17 bases between. Germline lookup yields CDR1 SGHNT and CDR2 YYREEE (reference sequence). About this clone: Its antigen is currently unknown.

The time point was: week 3, after first cycle of checkpoint inhibitor. Sampling occurred pretreatment (T0) and at week 3 (W3), after cycle one of checkpoint blockade. Each bulk PBMC sample had roughly 400 ng DNA loaded. Using immunoSEQ multiplex PCR, the repertoire was profiled, and TCRdb retains in-frame clones only, with some absent. The table has 7,000 to 8,500 clones, 88% seen once. Sequenced material: blood, taken from a patient treated with checkpoint blockade. This chain connects TRBV5-4 to TRBJ2-7, with D perhaps matching TRBD1 or TRBD2 (5 bases each). The receptor's source is a human donor with melanoma. CDR3 bases: TGTGCCAGCAGCCGGGACGGCGGGCCGAGCTCCTACGAGCAGTACTTC. Translating it yields CASSRDGGPSSYEQYF.